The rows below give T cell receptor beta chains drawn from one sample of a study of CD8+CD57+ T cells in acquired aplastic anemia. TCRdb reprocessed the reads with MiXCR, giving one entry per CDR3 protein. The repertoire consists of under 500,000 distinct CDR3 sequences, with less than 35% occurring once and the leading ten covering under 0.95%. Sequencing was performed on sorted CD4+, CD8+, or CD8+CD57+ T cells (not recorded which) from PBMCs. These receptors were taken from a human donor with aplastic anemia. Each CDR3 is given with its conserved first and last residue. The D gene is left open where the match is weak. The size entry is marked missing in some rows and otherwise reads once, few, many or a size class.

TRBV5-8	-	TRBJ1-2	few	TGTGCCAGCAGCACGGGGGGGGTGGCTAACTATGGCTACACCTTC	CASSTGGVANYGYTF
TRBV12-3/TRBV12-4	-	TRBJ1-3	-	TGTGCCAGCGGCCATCGGGGTAACTCTGGAAACACCATATATTTT	CASGHRGNSGNTIYF
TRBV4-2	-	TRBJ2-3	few	TGTGCCAGCAGCCCCTCTATGGGGGAGTCCAATACGCAGTATTTT	CASSPSMGESNTQYF
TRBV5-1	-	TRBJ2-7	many	TGCGCCAGCAGCTTGGGCCAGGGTGGCTCCTACGAGCAGTACTTC	CASSLGQGGSYEQYF
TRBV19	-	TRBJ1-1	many	TGTGCCAGTAGGAACGGGGGGAGTGAAGCTTTCTTT	CASRNGGSEAFF
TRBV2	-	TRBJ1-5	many	TGTGCCAGCAGACGAAGAGTGGGGGACAATAGCAATCAGCCCCAGCATTTT	CASRRRVGDNSNQPQHF
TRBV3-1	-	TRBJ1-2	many	TGTGCCAGCAGCCCAGGCCGAGGGGGCTACACCTTC	CASSPGRGGYTF
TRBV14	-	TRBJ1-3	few	TGTGCCAGCAGCAAGGGGCTAGGAAACACCATATATTTT	CASSKGLGNTIYF
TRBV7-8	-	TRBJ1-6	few	TGTGCCAGCAGCCCCCTTTCGAGGGGGGGCTCCTATAATTCACCCCTCCACTTT	CASSPLSRGGSYNSPLHF
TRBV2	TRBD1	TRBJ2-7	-	TGTGCCAGCAGTGGGGACAGGGGGCGTGTCGAGCAGTACTTC	CASSGDRGRVEQYF
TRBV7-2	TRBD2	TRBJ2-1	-	TGTGCCAGCAGCTTATCTAGCGGGGGGGGAGATGAGCAGTTCTTC	CASSLSSGGGDEQFF
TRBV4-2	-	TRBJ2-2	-	TGTGCCAGCAGCCAAGATCTGGTCGGGCTCTCCGGGGAGCTGTTTTTT	CASSQDLVGLSGELFF
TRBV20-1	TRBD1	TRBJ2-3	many	TGCAGTGCCATGGACAGGGTAACAGATACGCAGTATTTT	CSAMDRVTDTQYF
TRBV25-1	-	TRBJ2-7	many	TGTGCCAGCAGGGGGGGGGGGCTGGCCCACGAGCAGTACTTC	CASRGGGLAHEQYF
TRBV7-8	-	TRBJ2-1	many	TGTGCCAGCAGCCCCACCGGGGGATCCTACAATGAGCAGTTCTTC	CASSPTGGSYNEQFF
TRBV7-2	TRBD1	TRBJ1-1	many	TGTGCCAGCCACTCGGACAGGGGCACTGAAGCTTTCTTT	CASHSDRGTEAFF
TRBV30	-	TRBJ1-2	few	TGTGCCTGGAGAACGGACCCGTTGGGCTACACCTTC	CAWRTDPLGYTF
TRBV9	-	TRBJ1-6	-	TGTGCCAGAAACAGGGATAATTCACCCCTCCACTTT	CARNRDNSPLHF
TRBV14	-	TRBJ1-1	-	TGTGCCAGCAGCCAAGCAGGGAGAGGAAACACTGAAGCTTTCTTT	CASSQAGRGNTEAFF
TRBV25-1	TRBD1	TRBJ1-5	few	TGTGCCAGCAGTGAGGCAGGGGGTACCAATCAGCCCCAGCATTTT	CASSEAGGTNQPQHF
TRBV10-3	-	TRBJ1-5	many	TGTGCCATCAGTGAGTTGAGGCCGGGGGAGGGGGTTTCTCAGCCCCAGCATTTT	CAISELRPGEGVSQPQHF
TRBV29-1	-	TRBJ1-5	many	TGCAGCGCCCTGAGTCGGGCCGATCAGCCCCAGCATTTT	CSALSRADQPQHF